This T cell receptor (beta chain) was profiled in a study of T cells in tuberculosis. Findings and caveats of the study: The TCR-beta difference was not significant; alpha differences partly reflected length. GMM-specific TCRs were nearer to active tuberculosis alpha repertoires, suggesting expansion.

The data were produced by immunoSEQ multiplex PCR, yet TCRdb's version contains in-frame clones alone and is incomplete. The sample lists about 20,000 clones; approximately 92% were seen once. Note on this clone: Its specificity is not known.

The V gene's germline CDR1 is LNHDA and CDR2 SQIVND (reference sequence). There are 15 residues in the CDR3. V shed 3 bases and J shed 5 bases, with 14 bases lying between them. Tuberculin skin test and IGRA determined adolescents' latent tuberculosis status at entry. On average roughly 92,000 T cells per donor were immunosequenced. This receptor was obtained from a donor aged 10 to 29 with latent tuberculosis or without tuberculosis infection. Source material: PBMCs. The chain recombines TRBV19 with TRBJ1-5; no reliable D call. For the CDR3, the DNA is TGTGCCAGTAGTATGCCAGTGGGCGCGTATCAGCCCCAGCATTTT. It codes for CASSMPVGAYQPQHF.